This T cell receptor beta chain is drawn from a study of blood T cell repertoires in COVID-19 (dated by TCRdb to 2020 to 2022). As for the study more broadly: The collaborator samples originated in the United States, Italy and Spain and spanned the acute and convalescent phases of COVID-19. The prospective study material was composed of cDNA or gDNA derived from T cells, B-cell-depleted T cells, or PBMCs. The dataset comprised deeply sampled blood TCRbeta repertoires from subjects exposed to, actively infected with, or recovered from COVID-19. A freely available public database, intended as a resource for researchers studying the immune response to SARS-CoV-2, is where the repertoires were released. The samples were drawn from the first 160 participants of the ongoing ImmuneRACE study and from 950 to 1,500 subjects provided by 6 global collaborators. A de-identified subject ID, COVID-19 status, age in years and sex were almost always included in the sample metadata. Where HLA class I and class II types were available, the types were taken from metadata supplied by the sample provider, not from assay-based typing. The study at large found these results: Clinical and demographic metadata were provided uncurated, with the amount varying by source and participant.

The collaborating institutions used their own protocols to collect whole blood in K2EDTA tubes. For TCRbeta analysis, collaborators shipped samples as frozen whole blood, isolated PBMCs, or DNA extracted from either of those sample types. There are 16 amino acids in the CDR3, from cysteine to phenylalanine inclusive. Only the CDR3 DNA stays, 48 bases, in frame from base 1. After removal of 4 bases from V and 7 bases from J, the junction retains 12 bases not matched to a gene. Based on the germline V gene, the CDR1 and CDR2 sequences are MNHNS and SASEGT. As regards this clone: Its antigen is unknown. It has no much larger one-base neighbor in the sample; base qualities were not kept.

The immunoSEQ Assay, a bias-controlled multiplex PCR, was used to amplify TCRbeta CDR3 regions from genomic DNA. Per the source publication's procedure: The number of nucleated cells in each sample was estimated by amplification of reference gene primers within the assay. Sequence reads were collapsed and filtered to measure the absolute abundance of every unique TCRbeta CDR3 rearrangement. For each sample, productive Simpson clonality was calculated by taking the square root of Simpson's diversity index across productive rearrangements. Here the immuneACCESS table is served through TCRdb, limited to in-frame sequences with V and J called. Missing clones are a known gap in these copies; in checked studies unresolved V genes cover under half, and the rest lacks a known reason. V, J and clone size were drawn from that table, and D and trimming were deduced from the DNA. In all, the sample holds about 35,000 clones, and about 75% of those were seen once. The ten largest make up about 14% of the sample.

The receptor chain draws on TRBV6-1 and TRBJ2-3; TRBD2 fits 9 bases in the junction. Sequenced input: peripheral blood. The sequence derives from a man older than 75 with active or convalescent COVID-19. At the DNA level, the sequence is TGTGCCAGCAGTGTAAGGCGGGAGGGACTGGGAAATACGCAGTATTTT. The resulting protein is CASSVRREGLGNTQYF.